The T cell receptor (beta chain) described here comes from a study of T-cell reconstitution after alpha-beta-depleted transplantation in children. Trimming took off 8 bases at V and 4 bases at J, with 17 bases between the two ends. In germline, CDR1 is SNHLY, CDR2 FYNNEI. The CDR3 extends over 14 amino acids. This clonotype has a handful of counts. Preparation of the TCRbeta library used unique molecular identifiers. TCRdb re-derived calls from the PCR reads in MiXCR, one entry per CDR3 protein. Of 300,000 or so distinct CDR3 sequences listed, 9.9% are singletons. This TCR came from a human donor who donated a stem cell graft to a child with SCID. V usage is TRBV2 and J usage is TRBJ2-5; D might be TRBD2 (6 bases). Sample: PBMCs from the stem cell graft donor, taken from the stem cell graft. The CDR3 bases are TGTGCCAGCCGGCGGGGAGGTTTAGGAGAGACCCAGTACTTC. Translation gives CASRRGGLGETQYF.